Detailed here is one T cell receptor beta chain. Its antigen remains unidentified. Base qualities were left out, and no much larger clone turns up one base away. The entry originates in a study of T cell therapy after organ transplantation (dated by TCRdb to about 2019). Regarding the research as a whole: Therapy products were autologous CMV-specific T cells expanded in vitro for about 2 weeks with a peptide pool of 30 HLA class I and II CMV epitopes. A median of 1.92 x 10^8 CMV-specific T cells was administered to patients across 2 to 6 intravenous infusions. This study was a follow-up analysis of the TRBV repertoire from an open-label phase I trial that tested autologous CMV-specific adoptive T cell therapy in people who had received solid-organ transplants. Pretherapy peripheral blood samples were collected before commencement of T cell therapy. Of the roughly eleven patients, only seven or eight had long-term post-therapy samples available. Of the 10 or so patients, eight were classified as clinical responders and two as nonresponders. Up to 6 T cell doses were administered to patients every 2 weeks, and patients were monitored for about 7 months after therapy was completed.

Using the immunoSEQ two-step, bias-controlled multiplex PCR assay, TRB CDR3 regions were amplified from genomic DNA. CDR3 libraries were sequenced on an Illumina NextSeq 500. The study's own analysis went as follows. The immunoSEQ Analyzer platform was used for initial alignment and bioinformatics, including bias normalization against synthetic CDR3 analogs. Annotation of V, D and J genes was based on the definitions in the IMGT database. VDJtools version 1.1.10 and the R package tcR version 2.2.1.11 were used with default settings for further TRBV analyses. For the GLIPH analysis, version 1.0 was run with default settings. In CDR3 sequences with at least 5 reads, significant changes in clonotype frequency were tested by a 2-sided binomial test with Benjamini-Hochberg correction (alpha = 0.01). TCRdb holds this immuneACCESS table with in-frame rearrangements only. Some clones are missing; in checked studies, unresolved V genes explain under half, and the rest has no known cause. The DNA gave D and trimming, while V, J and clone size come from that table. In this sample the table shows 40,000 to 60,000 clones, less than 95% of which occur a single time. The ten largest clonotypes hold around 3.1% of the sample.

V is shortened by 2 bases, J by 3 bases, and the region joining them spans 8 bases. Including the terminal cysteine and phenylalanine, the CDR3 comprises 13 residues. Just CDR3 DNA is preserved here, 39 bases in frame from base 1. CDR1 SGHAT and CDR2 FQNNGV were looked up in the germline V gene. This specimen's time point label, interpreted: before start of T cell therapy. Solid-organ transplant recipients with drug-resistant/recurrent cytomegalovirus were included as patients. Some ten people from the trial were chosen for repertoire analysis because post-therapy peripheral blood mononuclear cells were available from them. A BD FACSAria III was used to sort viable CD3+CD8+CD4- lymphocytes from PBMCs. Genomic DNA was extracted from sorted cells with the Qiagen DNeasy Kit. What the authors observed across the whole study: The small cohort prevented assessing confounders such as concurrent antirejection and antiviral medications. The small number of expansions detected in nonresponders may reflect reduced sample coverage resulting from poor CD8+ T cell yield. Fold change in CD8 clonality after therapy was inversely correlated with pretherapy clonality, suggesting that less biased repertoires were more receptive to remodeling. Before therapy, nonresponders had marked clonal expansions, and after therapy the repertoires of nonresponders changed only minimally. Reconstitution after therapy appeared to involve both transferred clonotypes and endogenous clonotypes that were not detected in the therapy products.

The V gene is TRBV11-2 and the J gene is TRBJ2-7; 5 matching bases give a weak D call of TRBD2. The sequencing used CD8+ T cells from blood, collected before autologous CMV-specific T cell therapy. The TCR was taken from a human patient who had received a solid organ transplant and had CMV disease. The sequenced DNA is TGTGCCAGCAGCTTAACCGGACTCTACGAGCAGTACTTC. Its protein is CASSLTGLYEQYF.